This T cell receptor (beta chain) comes out of a study of metastatic and nonmetastatic thyroid tumors. Study background: Repertoires were compared across blood and tumor or nodule tissue from malignant and benign thyroid patients.

The study's findings and limits: A significant increase in TCR beta diversity was reportedly seen in malignant thyroid tumors relative to benign nodules, in blood and tumor.

TCRdb re-analyzed the PCR reads through MiXCR. Among roughly 72,000 clones, 18% were seen once, and the ten largest hold roughly 13%. Every patient was untreated before thyroid surgery. Germline V gene lookup returns CDR1 LGHDT and CDR2 YNNKEL (reference sequence). The CDR3 is made up of 16 amino acids. Trimming removed 2 bases from V and 0 bases from J, with 14 bases in between. As concerns this clone: Its target is unknown.

This TCR was sampled from a female donor with papillary thyroid cancer or a benign thyroid nodule (not recorded which). Some clones in this sample may be carry-over from other donors' samples. The sample comprised blood. V and J are TRBV3-1 and TRBJ2-7; a possible D gene is TRBD2 (6 bases). The CDR3 sequence: CASSQFGLQSSYEQYF. The CDR3 region has the DNA TGTGCCAGCAGCCAATTTGGACTACAGAGCTCCTACGAGCAGTACTTC.